This passage covers 4 T cell receptor beta chains from one sample sequenced in a study of cytotoxic CD8 clonotypes in ibrutinib-treated CLL. Method: immunoSEQ multiplex PCR; TCRdb's copy keeps in-frame clones and lacks some. There are some 140,000 clones in the sample; around 84% occur only once, and 3.3% lies in the top ten. The input for sequencing was PBMCs, taken after 24 months of ibrutinib treatment. The receptors were sampled from a human donor with chronic lymphocytic leukemia.

This clone has a single count. The CDR3 spells CASSQEGAGTGYSEQYF. The CDR3, as DNA: TGCGCCAGCAGCCAAGAGGGAGCCGGGACAGGGTATAGCGAGCAGTACTTC. V is TRBV4-3 and J is TRBJ2-7; 9 nucleotides agree with TRBD1. The germline CDR1 and CDR2 sequences are LGHNA and YSLEER. Germline trimming cut 0 bases from V and 6 bases from J; bases unmatched to any gene: 12. This CDR3 comprises 17 residues.

The chain uses TRBV28 and TRBJ2-1; 8 bases match TRBD2. Per germline, CDR1 MDHEN and CDR2 SYDVKM. There are 16 residues in the CDR3. The V and J ends lost 3 bases and 10 bases, in that order; junction bases with no gene match: 14. The CDR3 sequence: CASSLGTGGVVKEQFF. The CDR3 DNA reads as TGTGCCAGCAGTTTGGGGACCGGGGGGGTGGTTAAGGAGCAGTTCTTC.

This clone appeared a few times. The CDR3 nucleotides read TGTGCCAGCAGCGTAGCCCCTGGATACGAGCAGTACTTC. As protein: CASSVAPGYEQYF. The chain combines TRBV9 with TRBJ2-7, with D hard to call. Trimming took off 0 bases at V and 4 bases at J, with 8 bases between the two ends. In germline, CDR1 is SGDLS, CDR2 YYNGEE. CDR3 size: 13 residues.

This chain uses TRBV7-3 with TRBJ2-3; D is unclear. This CDR3 contains 14 residues. Germline assignment: CDR1 SGHTA and CDR2 FQGTGA. The V end was cut by 1 base, the J end by 6 bases, with 11 bases between. The DNA of the CDR3 is TGTGCCAGCAGCTTAAACCCCGGGTCGGATACGCAGTATTTT. Amino acids: CASSLNPGSDTQYF.